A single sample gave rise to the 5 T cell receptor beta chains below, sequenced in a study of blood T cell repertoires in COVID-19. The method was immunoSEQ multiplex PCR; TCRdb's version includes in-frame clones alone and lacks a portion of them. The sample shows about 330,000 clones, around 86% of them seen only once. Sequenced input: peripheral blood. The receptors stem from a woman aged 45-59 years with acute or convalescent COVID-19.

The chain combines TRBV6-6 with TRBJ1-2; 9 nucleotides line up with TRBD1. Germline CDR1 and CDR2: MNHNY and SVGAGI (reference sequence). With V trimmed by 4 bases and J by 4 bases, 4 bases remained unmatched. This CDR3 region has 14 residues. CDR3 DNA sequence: TGTGCCAGCAGTTTTACAGGGGGCGGCTATGGCTACACCTTC. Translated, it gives CASSFTGGGYGYTF.

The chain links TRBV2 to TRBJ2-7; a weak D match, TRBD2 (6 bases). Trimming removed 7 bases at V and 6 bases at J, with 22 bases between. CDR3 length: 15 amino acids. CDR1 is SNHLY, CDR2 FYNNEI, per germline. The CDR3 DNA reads TGTGCCAGCAAGCAAGCCGGGACTGGAGGGGCCGAGCAGTACTTC. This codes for CASKQAGTGGAEQYF.

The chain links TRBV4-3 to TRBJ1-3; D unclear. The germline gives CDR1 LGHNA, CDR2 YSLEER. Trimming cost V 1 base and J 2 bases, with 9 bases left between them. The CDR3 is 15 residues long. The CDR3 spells CASSQGTGAGNTIYF. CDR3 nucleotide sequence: TGCGCCAGCAGCCAAGGGACGGGAGCTGGAAACACCATATATTTT.

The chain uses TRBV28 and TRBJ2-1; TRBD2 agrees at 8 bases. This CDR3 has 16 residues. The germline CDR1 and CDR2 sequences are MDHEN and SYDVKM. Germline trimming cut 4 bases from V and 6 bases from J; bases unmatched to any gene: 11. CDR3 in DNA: TGTGCCAGCAGTTCCCCCTCCCGACTAGCGAGCAATGAGCAGTTCTTC. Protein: CASSSPSRLASNEQFF.

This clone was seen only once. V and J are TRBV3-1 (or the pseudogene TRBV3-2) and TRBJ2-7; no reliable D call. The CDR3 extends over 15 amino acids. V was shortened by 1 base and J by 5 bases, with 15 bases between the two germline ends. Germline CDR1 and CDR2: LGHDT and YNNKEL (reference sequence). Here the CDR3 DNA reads TGTGCCAGCAGCCAAGTCAAAGCATTTTCCCACGAGCAGTACTTC. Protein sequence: CASSQVKAFSHEQYF.